This T cell receptor (beta chain) was recorded in a study of T cell repertoires in cytomegalovirus infection. On this clonotype itself: Its specificity is not known.

CDR3 length: 13 amino acids. Germline CDR1 and CDR2: DFQATT and SNEGSKA (reference sequence). V dropped 6 bases and J dropped 5; count of bases not matched to a gene: 8. Using its own MiXCR run on the reads, TCRdb lists one record per CDR3 protein. The profile shows some 310,000 distinct CDR3 sequences, 20% to 30% of them singletons. Whole-study findings and limits: Dominating the ex vivo response were TCR beta clonotypes that were CMV-specific and HLA-C-restricted.

The chain is built from TRBV20-1 and TRBJ2-7, with 9 bases matching TRBD2. The input for sequencing was cultured PBMCs, taken from culture after CMV antigen stimulation. The sequence came from a human donor in good health (CMV status not recorded). Some clones in this sample may be carry-over from other donors' samples. Written as DNA, the CDR3 is TGCAGTGCCCTAGCGGGAACCCCAAACGAGCAGTACTTC. The encoded protein is CSALAGTPNEQYF.